There are a few counts of the clone carrying this T cell receptor beta chain. What it binds is unknown. The data originate from a study of T cell repertoires in cytomegalovirus infection. Study-level information: In public TCR beta signatures, there were indications of both CMV infection and matching HLA type. Study outcomes and limitations: Predominance within the ex vivo response was attributable to HLA-C-restricted CMV-specific TCR beta clonotypes. Of the TCR beta families, the public ones yielded a cumulative frequency that identified carriers of CMV plus the relevant HLA.

The CDR3 has 16 amino acids. The germline gives CDR1 MDHEN, CDR2 SYDVKM. Between the trimmed V and J ends, which lost 5 bases and 3 bases, there was a span of 19 bases. TCRdb recomputed calls from the reads with MiXCR, one row per CDR3 protein. The sample lists 740,000 or so distinct CDR3 sequences; 35% to 45% were seen once. V gene TRBV28 combines with J gene TRBJ1-1; no firm D call. The sequenced sample consisted of PBMCs. The receptor was derived from a human donor in good health (CMV status not recorded). Some clones in this sample may be carry-over from other donors' samples. CDR3: CASSPEVVRRDTEAFF. As DNA, the CDR3 is TGTGCCAGCAGTCCCGAGGTGGTTCGGCGGGACACTGAAGCTTTCTTT.